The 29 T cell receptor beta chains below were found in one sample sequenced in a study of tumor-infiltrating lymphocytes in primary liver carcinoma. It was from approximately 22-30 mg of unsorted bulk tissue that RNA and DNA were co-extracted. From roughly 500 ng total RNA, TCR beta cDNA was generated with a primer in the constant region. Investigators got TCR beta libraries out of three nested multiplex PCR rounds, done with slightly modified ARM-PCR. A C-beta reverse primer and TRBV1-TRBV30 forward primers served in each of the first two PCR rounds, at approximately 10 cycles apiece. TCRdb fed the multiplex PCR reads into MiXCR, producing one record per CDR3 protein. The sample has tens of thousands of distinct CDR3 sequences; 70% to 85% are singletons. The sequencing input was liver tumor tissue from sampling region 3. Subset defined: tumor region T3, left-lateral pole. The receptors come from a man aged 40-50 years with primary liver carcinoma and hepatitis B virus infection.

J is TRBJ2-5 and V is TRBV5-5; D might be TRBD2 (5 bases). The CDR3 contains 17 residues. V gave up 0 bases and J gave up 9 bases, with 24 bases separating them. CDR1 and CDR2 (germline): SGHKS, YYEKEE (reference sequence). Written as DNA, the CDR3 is TGTGCCAGCAGCTTGGGGCTAGCAAGAGTGTACCAGGAGGCCCAGTACTTC. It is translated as CASSLGLARVYQEAQYF.

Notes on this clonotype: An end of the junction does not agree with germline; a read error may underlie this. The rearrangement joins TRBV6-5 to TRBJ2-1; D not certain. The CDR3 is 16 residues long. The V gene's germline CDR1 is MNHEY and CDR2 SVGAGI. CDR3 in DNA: TGTGCCAGGAGTTACTCGAAGGGCGGTATCTACGATGAGCAGTTCTTC. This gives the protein CARSYSKGGIYDEQFF.

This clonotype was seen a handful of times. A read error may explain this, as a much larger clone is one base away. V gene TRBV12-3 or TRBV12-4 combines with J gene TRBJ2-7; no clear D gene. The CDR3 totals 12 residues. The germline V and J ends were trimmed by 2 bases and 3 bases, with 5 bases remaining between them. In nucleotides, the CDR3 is TGTGCCAGCAGTTTAAGCGACTACGAGCAGTACTTC. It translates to CASSLSDYEQYF.

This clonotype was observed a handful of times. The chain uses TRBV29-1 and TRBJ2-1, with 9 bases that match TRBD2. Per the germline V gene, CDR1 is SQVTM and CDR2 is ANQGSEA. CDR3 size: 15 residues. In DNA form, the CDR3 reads TGCAGTATTGAAGATAGTAGCGGGAGACTGGATGAGCAGTTCTTC. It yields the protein CSIEDSSGRLDEQFF.

The CDR3 sequence: CASSEEYRGTTGELFF. CDR3 nucleotide sequence: TGTGCCAGCAGTGAAGAGTACAGGGGAACCACCGGGGAGCTGTTTTTT. V is TRBV6-1 and J is TRBJ2-2; 7 nucleotides match TRBD1. Per the germline V gene, CDR1 is MNHNS and CDR2 is SASEGT. Trimming removed 1 base from V and 4 bases from J; junction bases left unmatched: 6. This CDR3 is built from 16 residues.

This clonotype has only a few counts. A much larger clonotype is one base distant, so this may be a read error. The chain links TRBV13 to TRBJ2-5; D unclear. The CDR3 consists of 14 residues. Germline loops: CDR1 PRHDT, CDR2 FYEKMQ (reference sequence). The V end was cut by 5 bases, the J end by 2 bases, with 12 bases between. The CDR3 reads CASSLGRVQETQYF. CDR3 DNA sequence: TGTGCCAGCAGCCTCGGACGGGTTCAAGAGACCCAGTACTTC.

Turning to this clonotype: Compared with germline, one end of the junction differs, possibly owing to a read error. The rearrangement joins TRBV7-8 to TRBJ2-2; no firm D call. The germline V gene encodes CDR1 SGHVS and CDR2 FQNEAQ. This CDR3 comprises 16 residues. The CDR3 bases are TGTACCAGCAGCCCCCTCCGAGGACCGAACACCGGGGAGCTGTTTTTT. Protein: CTSSPLRGPNTGELFF. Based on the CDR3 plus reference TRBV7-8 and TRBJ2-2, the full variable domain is GAGVSQSPRYKVAKRGQDVALRCDPISGHVSLFWYQQALGQGPEFLTYFQNEAQLDKSGLPSDRFFAERPEGSVSTLKIQRTQQEDSAVYLCTSSPLRGPNTGELFFGEGSRLTVL.

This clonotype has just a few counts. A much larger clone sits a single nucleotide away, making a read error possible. CDR3 in amino acids: CAISESWSPNTEAFF. In DNA form, the CDR3 reads TGTGCCATCAGTGAGTCGTGGAGTCCGAACACTGAAGCTTTCTTT. The genes are TRBV10-3 and TRBJ1-1; D gene uncertain. Per the germline V gene, CDR1 is ENHRY and CDR2 is SYGVKD. This CDR3 is built from 15 residues. With 0 bases removed from V and 1 base from J, the gap between germline ends came to 9 bases.

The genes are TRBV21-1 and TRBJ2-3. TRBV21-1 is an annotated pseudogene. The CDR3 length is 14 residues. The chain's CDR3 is CASSPELLADTQYF. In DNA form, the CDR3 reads TGTGCCAGCAGCCCAGAACTGCTCGCAGATACGCAGTATTTT.

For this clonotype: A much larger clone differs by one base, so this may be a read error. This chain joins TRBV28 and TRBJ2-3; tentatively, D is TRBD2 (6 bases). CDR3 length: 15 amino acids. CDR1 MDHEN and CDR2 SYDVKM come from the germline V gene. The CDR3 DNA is TGTGCCAGCAGTTTTCCGGGGGACCCCACAGATACGCATTATTTT. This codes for CASSFPGDPTDTHYF.

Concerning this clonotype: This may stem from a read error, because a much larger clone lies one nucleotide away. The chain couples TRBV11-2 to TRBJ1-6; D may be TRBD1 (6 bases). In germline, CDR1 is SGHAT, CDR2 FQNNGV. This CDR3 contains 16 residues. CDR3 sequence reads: CASSSGNRVVNSLLHF. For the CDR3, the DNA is TGTGCCAGCAGCAGTGGAAACAGGGTGGTAAATTCACTCCTCCATTTT.

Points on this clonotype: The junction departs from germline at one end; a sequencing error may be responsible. CDR3 amino acids: CSVAWAGSIGDTRYF. The CDR3 bases are TGCAGCGTTGCGTGGGCAGGGAGCATAGGAGATACGCGGTATTTT. The V call is TRBV29-1, the J call TRBJ2-3, with D perhaps TRBD1 or TRBD2 (5 bases each). CDR3 size: 15 residues. Germline V gives CDR1 SQVTM, CDR2 ANQGSEA.

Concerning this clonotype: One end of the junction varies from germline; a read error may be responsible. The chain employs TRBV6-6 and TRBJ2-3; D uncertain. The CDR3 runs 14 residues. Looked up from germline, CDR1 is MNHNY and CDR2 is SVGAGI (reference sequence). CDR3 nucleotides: TGTGTCAGCAGTTTCATAGCAGGAACAGATACGCAGTATTTT. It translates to CVSSFIAGTDTQYF.

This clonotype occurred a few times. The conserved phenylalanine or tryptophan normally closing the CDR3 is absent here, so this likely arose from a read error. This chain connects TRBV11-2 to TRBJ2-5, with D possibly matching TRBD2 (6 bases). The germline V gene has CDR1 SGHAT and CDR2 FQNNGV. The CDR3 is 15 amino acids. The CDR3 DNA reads TGTGCCGGCAGCCCTCAACTAGCTCCTGAAGAGACCCAGTACCTC. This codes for CAGSPQLAPEETQYL.

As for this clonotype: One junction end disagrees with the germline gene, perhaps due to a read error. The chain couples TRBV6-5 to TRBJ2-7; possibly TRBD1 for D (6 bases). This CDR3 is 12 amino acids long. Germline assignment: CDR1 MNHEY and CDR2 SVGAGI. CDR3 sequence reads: CTSSQGPGEHYF. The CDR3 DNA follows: TGTACCAGCAGTCAGGGGCCTGGCGAGCACTACTTC.

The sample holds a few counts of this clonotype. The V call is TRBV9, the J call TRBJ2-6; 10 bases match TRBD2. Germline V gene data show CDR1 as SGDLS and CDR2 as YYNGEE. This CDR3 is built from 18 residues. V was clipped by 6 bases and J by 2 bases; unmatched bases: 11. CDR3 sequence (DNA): TGTGCCAGCACCGAGGCGGCTAGCGGGAGTCCTGGGGCCAACGTCCTGACTTTC. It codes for CASTEAASGSPGANVLTF.

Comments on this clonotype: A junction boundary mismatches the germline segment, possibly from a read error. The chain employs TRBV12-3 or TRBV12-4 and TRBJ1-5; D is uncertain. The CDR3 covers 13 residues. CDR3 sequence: CASNLVSIQPQHF. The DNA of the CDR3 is TGTGCCAGCAATTTAGTAAGTATTCAACCCCAGCATTTT.

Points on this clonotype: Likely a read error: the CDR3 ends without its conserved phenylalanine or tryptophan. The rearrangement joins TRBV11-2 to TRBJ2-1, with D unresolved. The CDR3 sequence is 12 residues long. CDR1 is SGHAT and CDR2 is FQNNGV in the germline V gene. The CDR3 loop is CASNLVGNEQFP. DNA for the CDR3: TGTGCCAGCAACTTAGTCGGGAATGAGCAGTTCCCC.

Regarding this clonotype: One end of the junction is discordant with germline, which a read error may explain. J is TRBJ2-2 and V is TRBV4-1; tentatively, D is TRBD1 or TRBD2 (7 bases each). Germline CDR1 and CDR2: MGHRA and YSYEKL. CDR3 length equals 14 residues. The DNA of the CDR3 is TGCGCCAGCAGACTAGGGGGCCGGGGCGGGGGGCTGTTTTTT. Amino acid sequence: CASRLGGRGGGLFF.

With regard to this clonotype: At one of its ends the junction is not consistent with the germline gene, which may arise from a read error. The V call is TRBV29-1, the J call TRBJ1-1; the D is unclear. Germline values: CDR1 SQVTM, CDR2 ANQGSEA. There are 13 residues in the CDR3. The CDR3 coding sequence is TGCAGTGTTGTGTACAGTTCGAACACTGAAGCTTTCTTT. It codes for CSVVYSSNTEAFF.

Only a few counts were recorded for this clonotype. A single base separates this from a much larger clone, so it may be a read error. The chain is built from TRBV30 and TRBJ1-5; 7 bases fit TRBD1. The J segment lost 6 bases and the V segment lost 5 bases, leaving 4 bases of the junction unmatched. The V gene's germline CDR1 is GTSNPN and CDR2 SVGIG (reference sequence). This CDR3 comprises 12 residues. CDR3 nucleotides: TGTGCCTGGGGAGGGGGCATTCAGCCCCAGCATTTT. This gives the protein CAWGGGIQPQHF.

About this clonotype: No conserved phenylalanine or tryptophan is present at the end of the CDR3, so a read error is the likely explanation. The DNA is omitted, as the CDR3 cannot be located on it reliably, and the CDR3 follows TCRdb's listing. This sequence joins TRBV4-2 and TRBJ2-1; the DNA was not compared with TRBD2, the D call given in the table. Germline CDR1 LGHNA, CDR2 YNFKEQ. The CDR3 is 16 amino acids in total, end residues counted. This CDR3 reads CASSPNSGISYNEQLS.

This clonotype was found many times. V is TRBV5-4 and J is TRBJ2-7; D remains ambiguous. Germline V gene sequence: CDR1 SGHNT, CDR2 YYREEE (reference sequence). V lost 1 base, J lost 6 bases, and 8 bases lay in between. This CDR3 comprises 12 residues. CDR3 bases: TGTGCCAGCAGCTTGAATCTGCCCGAGCAGTACTTC. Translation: CASSLNLPEQYF.

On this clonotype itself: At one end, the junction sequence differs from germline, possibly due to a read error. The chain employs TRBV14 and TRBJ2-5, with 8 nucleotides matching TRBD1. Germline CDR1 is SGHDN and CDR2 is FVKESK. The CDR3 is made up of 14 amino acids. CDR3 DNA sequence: TGTGCCAGCGGCCAGTGGACAGGGCTGAGGGTCCAGTACTTC. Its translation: CASGQWTGLRVQYF.

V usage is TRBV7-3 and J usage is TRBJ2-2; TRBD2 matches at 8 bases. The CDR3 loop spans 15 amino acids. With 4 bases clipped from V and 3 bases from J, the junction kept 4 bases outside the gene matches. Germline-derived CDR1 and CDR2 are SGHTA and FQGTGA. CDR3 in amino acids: CASSSGTSDTGELFF. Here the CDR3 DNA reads TGTGCCAGCAGCTCCGGGACTAGTGACACCGGGGAGCTGTTTTTT.

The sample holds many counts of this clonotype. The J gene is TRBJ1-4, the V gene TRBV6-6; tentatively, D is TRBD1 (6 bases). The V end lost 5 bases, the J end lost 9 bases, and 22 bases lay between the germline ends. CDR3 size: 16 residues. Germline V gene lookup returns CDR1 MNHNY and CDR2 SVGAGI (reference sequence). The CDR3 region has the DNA TGTGCCAGCAGTAAGATCCGGGCAGGGGAGTTGAAAAAACTGTTTTTT. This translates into CASSKIRAGELKKLFF.

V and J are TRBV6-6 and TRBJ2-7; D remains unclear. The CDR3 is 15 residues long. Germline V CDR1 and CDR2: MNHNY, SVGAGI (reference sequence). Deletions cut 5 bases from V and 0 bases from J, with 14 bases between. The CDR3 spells CASSHHRGSSYEQYF. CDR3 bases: TGTGCCAGCAGTCATCACCGAGGCAGCTCCTACGAGCAGTACTTC.

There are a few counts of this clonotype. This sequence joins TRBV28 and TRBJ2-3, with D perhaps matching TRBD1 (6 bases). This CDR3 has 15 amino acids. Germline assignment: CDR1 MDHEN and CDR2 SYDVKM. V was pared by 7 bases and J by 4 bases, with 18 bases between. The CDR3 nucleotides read TGTGCCAGCATCCCGGACAGCTCTTCGGCAGATACGCAGTATTTT. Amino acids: CASIPDSSSADTQYF.

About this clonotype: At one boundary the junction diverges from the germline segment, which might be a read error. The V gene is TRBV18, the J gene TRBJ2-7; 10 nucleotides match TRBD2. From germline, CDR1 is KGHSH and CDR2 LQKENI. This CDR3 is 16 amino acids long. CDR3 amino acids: CASSPRAGGSSYERYF. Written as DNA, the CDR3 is TGTGCCAGCTCACCACGAGCGGGAGGGAGCTCCTACGAGCGGTACTTC.